The rows below give T cell receptor beta chains drawn from one sample of a study of blood T cell repertoires in COVID-19. Produced via immunoSEQ multiplex PCR; TCRdb's table is partial and in-frame only. The table records under 450,000 clones, 80% to 90% of them present only once. The sample was peripheral blood. The receptors come from a woman between 55 and 75 years old with COVID-19, enrolled during active disease. Each CDR3 is given with its conserved first and last residue. A D gene is named only where the DNA matches it firmly. Where a row states a size, it is once, few, many or the class of an expanded clone; other rows omit it.

len	j_gene	v_gene	abundance	d_gene	CDR3nt	CDR3aa
13	TRBJ2-7	TRBV6-6	NA	TRBD1	TGTGCCAGCAGGGCTACAGGGGTCTACGAGCAGTACTTC	CASRATGVYEQYF
13	TRBJ2-7	TRBV12-3/TRBV12-4	NA	NA	TGTGCCAGCAGACTACGGGGGTCCTACGAGCAGTACTTC	CASRLRGSYEQYF
14	TRBJ2-5	TRBV5-1	NA	TRBD2	TGCGCCAGCAGACCTACTAGCGGTCAAGAGACCCAGTACTTC	CASRPTSGQETQYF
14	TRBJ2-3	TRBV6-5	once	TRBD2	TGTGCCAGCAGCATTCCCGGGGGGGCAGATACGCAGTATTTT	CASSIPGGADTQYF
15	TRBJ1-3	TRBV19	NA	NA	TGTGCCAGTATCCGACCGGGGGGTGCTGGAAACACCATATATTTT	CASIRPGGAGNTIYF
16	TRBJ2-3	TRBV7-9	NA	TRBD2	TGTGCCAGCAGCTCTAGGACTAGCGGGGGCACAGATACGCAGTATTTT	CASSSRTSGGTDTQYF
16	TRBJ2-7	TRBV25-1	NA	TRBD1	TGTGCCAGCAGCCGGGACAGGGGACTGCCACTATACGAGCAGTACTTC	CASSRDRGLPLYEQYF
13	TRBJ1-1	TRBV9	NA	NA	TGTGCCAGCAGCGTAGATACGGGTACTGAAGCTTTCTTT	CASSVDTGTEAFF
19	TRBJ2-1	TRBV10-1	once	TRBD2	TGCGCCAGCAGCCCCGTCGGGCTAGCGGGGGGGATTTTCCACAATGAGCAGTTCTTC	CASSPVGLAGGIFHNEQFF
14	TRBJ2-7	TRBV5-6	once	NA	TGTGCCAGCAGCTTGACAGCAGCCTCCTACGAGCAGTACTTC	CASSLTAASYEQYF
12	TRBJ2-7	TRBV3-1/TRBV3-2	NA	NA	TGTGCCAGCAGCCTCCTGGGGCAGGGGCAGTACTTC	CASSLLGQGQYF
9	TRBJ1-6	TRBV23-1	few	NA	TGCGCCAGCAGCCCTTTCCTCCACTTT	CASSPFLHF
14	TRBJ1-2	TRBV5-6	NA	NA	TGTGCCAGCAGCTCCACCACAGGAAACTATGGCTACACCTTC	CASSSTTGNYGYTF
14	TRBJ2-5	TRBV12-5	NA	NA	TGTGCTAGTGGTCCCGGTAGTTTAAGAGAGACCCAGTACTTC	CASGPGSLRETQYF
14	TRBJ2-3	TRBV6-5	NA	NA	TGTGCCAGCATCGAACCCGGGGGTGGAGATACGCAGTATTTT	CASIEPGGGDTQYF
16	TRBJ2-5	TRBV18	once	NA	TGTGCCAGCTCACCCCCCGGTGGCGGGCCCATAGAGACCCAGTACTTC	CASSPPGGGPIETQYF
16	TRBJ1-3	TRBV7-2	NA	NA	TGTGCCAGCAGCTCCTCGCCTGGGAGCTCTGGAAACACCATATATTTT	CASSSSPGSSGNTIYF
12	TRBJ1-2	TRBV6-4	NA	TRBD1	TGTGCCAGCAGTGGACAGGGGTTCGGCTACACCTTC	CASSGQGFGYTF
13	TRBJ2-7	TRBV10-3	NA	NA	TGTGCCATCAGTGAGTCCTATAGCGAGGAGCAGTACTTC	CAISESYSEEQYF
16	TRBJ1-5	TRBV10-3	NA	NA	TGTGCCATCAGTGAGTCCCTCCGGGAGGGGGGTCAGCCCCAGCATTTT	CAISESLREGGQPQHF
12	TRBJ2-2	TRBV30	few	NA	TGTGCCTGGAGTCCTAACACCGGGGAGCTGTTTTTT	CAWSPNTGELFF
14	TRBJ1-6	TRBV7-2	NA	TRBD1	TGTGCCAGCAGCTTGACAGGGGTGAATTCACCCCTCCACTTT	CASSLTGVNSPLHF
12	TRBJ2-1	TRBV5-5	NA	NA	TGTGCCAGCAGCTTGGCCAGCAATGAGCAGTTCTTC	CASSLASNEQFF
18	TRBJ2-1	TRBV3-1/TRBV3-2	NA	TRBD2	TGTGCCAGCAGCCTGGGACTAGCGGGGGGGCTATCCTACAATGAGCAGTTCTTC	CASSLGLAGGLSYNEQFF
13	TRBJ2-1	TRBV5-4	once	NA	TGTGCCAGCAGCCGGGACGGACAGACGGAGCAGTTCTTC	CASSRDGQTEQFF
14	TRBJ1-5	TRBV10-3	NA	TRBD1	TGTGCCATCTCGGACAGGGGGCAAAATCAGCCCCAGCATTTT	CAISDRGQNQPQHF
18	TRBJ2-4	TRBV5-1	NA	TRBD2	TGCGCCAGCAGCCCGGGACTAGCGGGGGGCATAGCCAAAAACATTCAGTACTTC	CASSPGLAGGIAKNIQYF
15	TRBJ2-7	TRBV30	NA	NA	TGTGCCTGGAGGGACATGGGAACAATTCGTGGCGAGCAGTACTTC	CAWRDMGTIRGEQYF
17	TRBJ2-7	TRBV29-1	NA	NA	TGCAGCGTTAAGGCCTGGGGTGGGGGACTGGGAACCTACGAGCAGTACTTC	CSVKAWGGGLGTYEQYF
16	TRBJ1-2	TRBV6-2/TRBV6-3	NA	TRBD1	TGTGCCAGCAGTTTAGGACAGGCCGGGGTCGGGTATGGCTACACCTTC	CASSLGQAGVGYGYTF
18	TRBJ2-3	TRBV5-1	NA	TRBD2	TGCGCCAGCAGTTGGATGGGGGCGGGAGGAGCTAGCACAGATACGCAGTATTTT	CASSWMGAGGASTDTQYF
15	TRBJ1-4	TRBV11-2	once	NA	TGTGCCAGCAGCCGGTTCGGCAGGGAGGGAGAAAAACTGTTTTTT	CASSRFGREGEKLFF
15	TRBJ1-2	TRBV5-1	NA	TRBD1	TGCGCCAGCAGCTTGGACGGACAGGGAATTTATGGCTACACCTTC	CASSLDGQGIYGYTF
16	TRBJ2-1	TRBV4-2	NA	NA	TGTGCCAGCAGCCGAACCGGACTCCACTCCTACAATGAGCAGTTCTTC	CASSRTGLHSYNEQFF
14	TRBJ2-4	TRBV28	NA	NA	TGTGCCAGCAGTTTGCGGTCAGGAGGTCACATTCAGTACTTC	CASSLRSGGHIQYF
13	TRBJ1-5	TRBV5-6	NA	NA	TGTGCCAGCAGCCCCGGGGTTGGGCAGCCCCAGCATTTT	CASSPGVGQPQHF
17	TRBJ1-2	TRBV6-2/TRBV6-3	NA	TRBD1	TGTGCCAGCAGTTACTGGGACAGTCTAAGAGCTAACTATGGCTACACCTTC	CASSYWDSLRANYGYTF
19	TRBJ1-6	TRBV11-2	NA	TRBD1	TGTGCCAGCAGCGTGGGACAGGGCCATATTAACGATTATAATTCACCCCTCCACTTT	CASSVGQGHINDYNSPLHF
19	TRBJ1-6	TRBV7-8	NA	TRBD1	TGTGCCAGCAGCTTAAGCGCCTCTTGGGACAGCCCGGATAATTCACCCCTCCACTTT	CASSLSASWDSPDNSPLHF
15	TRBJ2-2	TRBV6-5	NA	NA	TGTGCCAGCAGCCCACAGGGCGCGAACACCGGGGAGCTGTTTTTT	CASSPQGANTGELFF
16	TRBJ1-3	TRBV19	NA	TRBD1	TGTGCCAGTAGTGGGACAGGGGCGTCCTCTGGAAACACCATATATTTT	CASSGTGASSGNTIYF
13	TRBJ1-1	TRBV6-5	NA	NA	TGTGCCAGCAGTTACTCAGGGAGGACTGAAGCTTTCTTT	CASSYSGRTEAFF
16	TRBJ2-1	TRBV6-1	NA	TRBD2	TGTGCCAGCAGTGGTACTAGCGGGGGTCATTACAATGAGCAGTTCTTC	CASSGTSGGHYNEQFF
16	TRBJ2-5	TRBV5-6	NA	TRBD2	TGTGCCAGCAGCTTGGCGGGACTACAACTACAAGAGACCCAGTACTTC	CASSLAGLQLQETQYF
15	TRBJ1-2	TRBV19	NA	NA	TGTGCCACCCTCCTCCGGGGGGCGCACCCATATGGCTACACCTTC	CATLLRGAHPYGYTF
16	TRBJ2-2	TRBV7-8	NA	TRBD1	TGTGCCAGCAGCTTAGAGGGACAGGGGAACACCGGGGAGCTGTTTTTT	CASSLEGQGNTGELFF
14	TRBJ2-3	TRBV7-3	NA	TRBD2	TGTGCCAGCTCGAGCGGGGGGGCCGAAGATACGCAGTATTTT	CASSSGGAEDTQYF
13	TRBJ1-2	TRBV29-1	NA	TRBD1	TGCAGCGTGCTGGGACAGTATAACTATGGCTACACCTTC	CSVLGQYNYGYTF